This TCR beta chain emerged from a study of T cells in Graves' hyperthyroidism and ophthalmopathy. Ten or more counts support this clonotype. Authors of the study amplified TCR beta CDR3 regions from RNA transcripts. HTBI primers were the set used in a first-round RT-PCR of the TCR CDR3. TCRdb reprocessed the multiplex PCR reads via MiXCR and lists one record per CDR3 protein. The table shows a few hundred thousand distinct CDR3 sequences, with around 14% occurring only once. Germline CDR1 reads SGHTA; CDR2 reads FQGTGA. Trimming removed 5 bases at V and 0 bases at J, with 7 bases between. CDR3 length: 13 residues.

The clonotype comes from a woman between 18 and 29 years old with Graves' hyperthyroidism. V is TRBV7-3 and J is TRBJ1-2; unclear D gene. Material for sequencing was blood. Here the CDR3 reads CASSRDPNYGYTF. CDR3 DNA: TGTGCCAGCAGCCGAGACCCTAACTATGGCTACACCTTC.